Below, 20 T cell receptor beta chains from the same sample are listed, as sequenced in a study of shared clonotypes between healthy human individuals. The assay was immunoSEQ multiplex PCR, and TCRdb's table has in-frame clones only and misses some. The sample has around 1.1 million clones; roughly 77% are singletons. Input material: memory CD4+ T cells from PBMCs. Subset: CD45RA-negative fraction. Source of these receptors: a man between 18 and 35 years old in good health. Some clones in this sample may be carry-over from other donors' samples.

This clone was observed a single time. The chain uses TRBV28 and TRBJ2-2; the match to TRBD2 covers 14 bases. The CDR3 totals 12 residues. The germline CDR1 and CDR2 sequences are MDHEN and SYDVKM. After removal of 5 bases from V and 13 bases from J, the junction contained 0 bases not matched to a gene. As DNA, the CDR3 is TGTGCCAGCAGTGGACTAGCGGGAGGGCTGTTTTTT. It yields the protein CASSGLAGGLFF.

V and J are TRBV6-5 and TRBJ2-5, with D perhaps TRBD1 or TRBD2 (5 bases each). The CDR3 runs to 14 residues. V lost 7 bases and J 4 bases, leaving 16 bases between the germline ends. The V gene's germline CDR1 is MNHEY and CDR2 SVGAGI. CDR3 DNA sequence: TGTGCCAGCAATTTTGGGGCTAGCCCAGAGACCCAGTACTTC. Its protein is CASNFGASPETQYF.

This chain joins TRBV23-1 and TRBJ2-5; 11 nucleotides align to TRBD2. TRBV23-1 is an ORF, and what it does is uncertain. The CDR3 has 18 residues. J lost 3 bases, V lost 0 bases, and 9 bases had no gene match. This CDR3 reads CASSQSRELAGVEETQYF. CDR3 in DNA: TGCGCCAGCAGTCAATCGAGGGAACTAGCGGGAGTTGAAGAGACCCAGTACTTC.

The V call is TRBV28, the J call TRBJ1-2; TRBD1 matches at 7 bases. The V gene end was trimmed by 2 bases and the J gene end by 4 bases; junction bases not matched to a gene: 4. Per the germline V gene, CDR1 is MDHEN and CDR2 is SYDVKM. The CDR3 covers 14 residues. This CDR3 is CASSLIDRAYGYTF. Here the CDR3 DNA reads TGTGCCAGCAGTTTAATCGACAGGGCCTATGGCTACACCTTC.

On this clone itself: This sequence may be a read error, since a much larger clone differs from it by one base. Other DNA sequences from this sample encode an identical CDR3 as well. The chain joins TRBV5-1 to TRBJ1-2; no definite D call. The length of the CDR3 is 12 residues. V shed 0 bases and J shed 3 bases, with 3 bases lying between them. Per the germline V gene, CDR1 is SGHRS and CDR2 is YFSETQ. CDR3 loop: CASSLGDYGYTF. As DNA, the CDR3 is TGCGCCAGCAGCTTGGGAGACTATGGCTACACCTTC. The full variable domain, rest sourced from reference TRBV5-1 and TRBJ1-2, is KAGVTQTPRYLIKTRGQQVTLSCSPISGHRSVSWYQQTPGQGLQFLFEYFSETQRNKGNFPGRFSGRQFSNSRSEMNVSTLELGDSALYLCASSLGDYGYTFGSGTRLTVV.

V gene TRBV5-1 combines with J gene TRBJ2-1; the D gene is possibly TRBD2 (6 bases). The CDR3 runs 14 residues. Trimming removed 1 base from V and 4 bases from J, with 9 bases in between. Germline values: CDR1 SGHRS, CDR2 YFSETQ. CDR3 protein: CASSLTSSYNEQFF. CDR3 in DNA: TGCGCCAGCAGCTTGACTAGCAGTTACAATGAGCAGTTCTTC.

V and J are TRBV4-3 and TRBJ2-3; 13 bases are shared with TRBD2. Germline CDR1 is LGHNA and CDR2 is YSLEER. Trimming took 4 bases from V and 1 from J; bases not matched to a gene: 14. CDR3 length: 20 residues. The CDR3: CASSRMLRTSGSYGTDTQYF. The CDR3 nucleotides read TGCGCCAGCAGCCGAATGTTACGGACTAGCGGGAGCTATGGCACAGATACGCAGTATTTT.

CDR3 in DNA: TGTGCCAGCAGCTTTACCTGGGGAGGGATCGAGCAGTACTTC. Encoded protein: CASSFTWGGIEQYF. V usage is TRBV5-4 and J usage is TRBJ2-7; 7 bases are a match to TRBD2. This CDR3 is 14 amino acids long. The V gene end was trimmed by 2 bases and the J gene end by 6 bases; junction bases not matched to a gene: 8. Germline V gene lookup returns CDR1 SGHNT and CDR2 YYREEE (reference sequence).

The V and J genes are TRBV4-2 and TRBJ1-4; 12 nucleotides match TRBD1. J gave up 6 bases and V 4 bases, and 9 bases lay outside the gene matches. Germline CDR1 reads LGHNA; CDR2 reads YNFKEQ. CDR3 size: 17 residues. The CDR3 coding sequence is TGTGCCAGCAGCCTTACGGGACAGGGGGCAGGGGATGAAAAACTGTTTTTT. Translating it yields CASSLTGQGAGDEKLFF.

This rearrangement joins TRBV7-9 to TRBJ2-7, with unresolved D. Between the trimmed V and J ends, which lost 5 bases and 0 bases, there was a span of 11 bases. Germline CDR1 and CDR2: SEHNR and FQNEAQ (reference sequence). The CDR3 covers 14 residues. CDR3 amino acids: CASSPPNLSYEQYF. The CDR3 coding sequence is TGTGCCAGCAGCCCACCCAACCTCTCCTACGAGCAGTACTTC.

This clone came up once. CDR3 nucleotide sequence: TGTGCCAGCAGCTTTAACAGGGCCCAAGAGACCCAGTACTTC. Translation: CASSFNRAQETQYF. This chain links TRBV5-4 with TRBJ2-5; D may be TRBD1 (6 bases). Germline V gene sequence: CDR1 SGHNT, CDR2 YYREEE (reference sequence). The V end lost 2 bases, the J end lost 1 base, and 9 bases lay between the germline ends. CDR3 length: 14 amino acids.

The CDR3 coding sequence is TGTGCCAGCAGCTATGACCGTTTCTCCTACGAGCAGTACTTC. This translates into CASSYDRFSYEQYF. This chain connects TRBV7-2 to TRBJ2-7; no clear D. V was trimmed by 4 bases and J by 0 bases, leaving 10 bases between them. The CDR3 spans 14 residues. The germline CDR1 and CDR2 sequences are SGHTA and FQGNSA.

The V gene is TRBV11-3, the J gene TRBJ2-7; D uncertain. Trimming took 6 bases from V and 1 from J, leaving 10 bases between them. In germline, CDR1 is SGHNT, CDR2 YENEEA. CDR3 size: 13 residues. The CDR3 loop reads CASSFSDSYEQYF. DNA for the CDR3: TGTGCCAGCAGTTTCAGTGATTCCTACGAGCAGTACTTC.

This clone was counted once. This chain uses TRBV11-2 with TRBJ2-1, with unresolved D. Looked up from germline, CDR1 is SGHAT and CDR2 is FQNNGV. The CDR3 totals 13 residues. V lost 2 bases, J lost 3 bases, and 5 bases lay in between. CDR3 in DNA: TGTGCCAGCAGCTTATCGCTCTACAATGAGCAGTTCTTC. This sequence encodes CASSLSLYNEQFF.

The gene calls are TRBV28 and TRBJ1-2, with D possibly matching TRBD1 (6 bases). V was pared by 6 bases and J by 2 bases, with 13 bases between. Germline V gene sequence: CDR1 MDHEN, CDR2 SYDVKM. The CDR3 totals 14 residues. The CDR3 spells CASRGAGTNYGYTF. CDR3 DNA: TGTGCCAGCAGGGGGGCAGGAACCAACTATGGCTACACCTTC.

The CDR3 protein is CASSLLTGAATNEKLFF. DNA of the CDR3: TGTGCCAGCAGCTTATTGACCGGGGCGGCAACTAATGAAAAACTGTTTTTT. The gene calls are TRBV7-2 and TRBJ1-4; D is possibly TRBD1 (5 bases). Germline CDR1 SGHTA, CDR2 FQGNSA. With 2 bases removed from V and 0 bases from J, the gap between germline ends came to 13 bases. The CDR3 has 17 residues. The full variable domain, rest sourced from reference TRBV7-2 and TRBJ1-4, is GAGVSQSPSNKVTEKGKDVELRCDPISGHTALYWYRQSLGQGLEFLIYFQGNSAPDKSGLPSDRFSAERTGGSVSTLTIQRTQQEDSAVYLCASSLLTGAATNEKLFFGSGTQLSVL.

On this clone: Other DNA variants within this sample encode the same CDR3. CDR3 protein: CASSLAGAGEQYF. As DNA, the CDR3 is TGTGCCAGCAGCTTGGCAGGGGCGGGCGAGCAGTACTTC. The chain links TRBV7-9 to TRBJ2-7; tentative D call: TRBD1 (6 bases). Germline CDR1 and CDR2: SEHNR and FQNEAQ (reference sequence). V lost 3 bases, J lost 6 bases, and 12 bases lay in between. The CDR3 is 13 residues long.

J is TRBJ1-1 and V is TRBV10-3; 7 bases fit TRBD1. Germline V CDR1 and CDR2: ENHRY, SYGVKD. The CDR3 sequence is 13 residues long. J was trimmed by 3 bases and V by 11 bases; bases with no gene match: 9. CDR3: CASGGGRDTEAFF. The DNA of the CDR3 is TGTGCCTCCGGAGGGGGCCGGGACACTGAAGCTTTCTTT.

CDR3 residues: CASSFPQDSGYTF. In nucleotides, the CDR3 is TGTGCCAGCAGTTTCCCGCAGGATAGCGGCTACACCTTC. The chain has TRBV28 and TRBJ1-2; no reliable D call. Germline V gene sequence: CDR1 MDHEN, CDR2 SYDVKM. Deletions cut 3 bases from V and 8 bases from J, with 13 bases between. The CDR3 contains 13 residues.

The CDR3 here is CASSRRDSPFNQPQHF. The CDR3 DNA follows: TGTGCCAGCAGCCGGAGGGACTCCCCTTTCAATCAGCCCCAGCATTTT. This chain joins TRBV5-6 and TRBJ1-5; possibly TRBD1 for D (5 bases). The CDR3 length is 16 residues. Trimming stripped 4 bases from V and 3 bases from J, with 17 bases between. Looked up from germline, CDR1 is SGHDT and CDR2 is YYEEEE.